This T cell receptor beta chain was retrieved from a study of response to subunit inactivated influenza vaccine. Via MiXCR, TCRdb re-called the RT-PCR reads, giving one row per CDR3 protein. The table has approximately 500,000 distinct CDR3 sequences, 10% to 15% seen once. General study findings and limits: It was the authors' suggestion that each seasonal influenza vaccination recruits few new T cells.

This clonotype was recorded at least ten times. No antigen is known for it. The CDR3 runs 13 residues. The V gene lost 3 bases and the J gene lost 3 bases, with 7 bases spanning the gap. The germline gives CDR1 SGDLS, CDR2 YYNGEE. V is TRBV9 and J is TRBJ2-1, with D unclear. This TCR came from a man aged 45-60 years who received an inactivated influenza vaccine. The sequences come from PBMCs from blood, collected 40 to 50 days after vaccination. The CDR3 coding sequence is TGTGCCAGCAGCGCCAGCTACTACAATGAGCAGTTCTTC. It translates to CASSASYYNEQFF.